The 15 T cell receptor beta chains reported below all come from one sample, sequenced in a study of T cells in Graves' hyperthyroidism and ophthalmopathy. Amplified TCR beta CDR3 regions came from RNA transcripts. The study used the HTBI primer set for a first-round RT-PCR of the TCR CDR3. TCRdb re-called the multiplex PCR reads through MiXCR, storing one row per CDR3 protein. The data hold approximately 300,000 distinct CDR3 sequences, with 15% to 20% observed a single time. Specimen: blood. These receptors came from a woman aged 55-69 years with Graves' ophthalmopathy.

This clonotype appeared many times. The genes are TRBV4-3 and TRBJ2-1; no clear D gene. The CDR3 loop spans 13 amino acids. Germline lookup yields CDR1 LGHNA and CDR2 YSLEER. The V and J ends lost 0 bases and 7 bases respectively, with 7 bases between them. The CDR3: CASSQDRENEQFF. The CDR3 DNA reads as TGCGCCAGCAGCCAAGATCGAGAGAATGAGCAGTTCTTC.

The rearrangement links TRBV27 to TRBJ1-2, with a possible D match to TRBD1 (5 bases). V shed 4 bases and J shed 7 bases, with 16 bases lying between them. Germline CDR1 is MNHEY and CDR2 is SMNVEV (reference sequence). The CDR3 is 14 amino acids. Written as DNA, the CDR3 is TGTGCCAGCAGTTACTGGGACCGTGGGGGTGGCTACACCTTC. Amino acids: CASSYWDRGGGYTF.

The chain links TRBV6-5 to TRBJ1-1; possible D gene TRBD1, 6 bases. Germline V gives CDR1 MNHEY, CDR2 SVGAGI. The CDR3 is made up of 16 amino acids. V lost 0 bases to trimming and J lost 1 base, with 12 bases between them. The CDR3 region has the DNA TGTGCCAGCAGTTACTCGGGGGCCGGGAGGAACACTGAAGCTTTCTTT. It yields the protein CASSYSGAGRNTEAFF.

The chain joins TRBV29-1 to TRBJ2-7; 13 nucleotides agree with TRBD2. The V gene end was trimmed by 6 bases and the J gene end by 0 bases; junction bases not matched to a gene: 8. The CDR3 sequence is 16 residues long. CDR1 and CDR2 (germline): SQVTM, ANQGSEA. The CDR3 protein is CSVAGTSGASSYEQYF. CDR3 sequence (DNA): TGCAGCGTGGCAGGGACTAGCGGGGCGAGCTCCTACGAGCAGTACTTC.

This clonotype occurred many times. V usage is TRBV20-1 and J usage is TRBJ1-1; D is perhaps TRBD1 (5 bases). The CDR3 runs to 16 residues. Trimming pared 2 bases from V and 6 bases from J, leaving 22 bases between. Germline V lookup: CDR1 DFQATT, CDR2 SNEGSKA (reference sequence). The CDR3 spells CSARHMRGVLDSEAFF. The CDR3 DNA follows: TGCAGTGCTAGACACATGAGAGGGGTGCTGGACTCTGAAGCTTTCTTT.

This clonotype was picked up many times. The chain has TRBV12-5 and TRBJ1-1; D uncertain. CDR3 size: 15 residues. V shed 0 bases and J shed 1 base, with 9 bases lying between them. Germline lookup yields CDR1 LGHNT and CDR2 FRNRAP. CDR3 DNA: TGTGCTAGTGGTTTGGTAATGGGGAGGAACACTGAAGCTTTCTTT. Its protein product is CASGLVMGRNTEAFF.

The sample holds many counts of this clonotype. The CDR3 region is CASSLRPTEALHF. The CDR3 nucleotides are TGTGCCAGCAGCTTGCGCCCCACGGAGGCCCTCCACTTT. The rearrangement joins TRBV5-6 to TRBJ1-6; D ambiguous. V lost 1 base and J lost 14, with 13 bases in between. This CDR3 region has 13 residues. The germline gives CDR1 SGHDT, CDR2 YYEEEE.

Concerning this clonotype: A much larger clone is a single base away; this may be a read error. CDR3 bases: TGTGCCAGCAGAGGTCCCCTTTCACCCCTCCGCTTT. This gives the protein CASRGPLSPLRF. This rearrangement joins TRBV12-3 or TRBV12-4 to TRBJ1-6; D call uncertain. This CDR3 has 12 amino acids.

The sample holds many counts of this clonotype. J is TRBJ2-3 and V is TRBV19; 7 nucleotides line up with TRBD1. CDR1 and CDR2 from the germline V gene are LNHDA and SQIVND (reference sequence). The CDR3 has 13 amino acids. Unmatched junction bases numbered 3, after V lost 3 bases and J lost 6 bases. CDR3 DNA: TGTGCCAGTAGTATCACAGGGGTGGATACGCAGTATTTT. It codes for CASSITGVDTQYF.

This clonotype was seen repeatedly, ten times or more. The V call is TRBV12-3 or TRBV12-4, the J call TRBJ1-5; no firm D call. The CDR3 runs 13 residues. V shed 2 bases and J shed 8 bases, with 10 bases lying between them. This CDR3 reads CASSLRAEEPQHF. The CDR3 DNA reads TGTGCCAGCAGTTTAAGGGCCGAGGAGCCCCAGCATTTT.

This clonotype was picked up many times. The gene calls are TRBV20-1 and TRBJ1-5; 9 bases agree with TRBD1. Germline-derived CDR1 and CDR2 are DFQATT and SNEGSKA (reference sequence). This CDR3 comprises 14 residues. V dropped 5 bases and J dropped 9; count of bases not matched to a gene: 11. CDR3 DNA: TGCAGTGCTGCCGACAGGGGGTTTGATCGGCCCCAGCATTTT. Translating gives CSAADRGFDRPQHF.

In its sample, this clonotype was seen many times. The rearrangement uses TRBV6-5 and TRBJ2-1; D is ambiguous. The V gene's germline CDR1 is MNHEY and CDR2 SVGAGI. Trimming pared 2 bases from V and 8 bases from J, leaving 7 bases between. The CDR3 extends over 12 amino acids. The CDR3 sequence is CASSYVPDEQFF. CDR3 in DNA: TGTGCCAGCAGTTACGTCCCCGATGAGCAGTTCTTC.

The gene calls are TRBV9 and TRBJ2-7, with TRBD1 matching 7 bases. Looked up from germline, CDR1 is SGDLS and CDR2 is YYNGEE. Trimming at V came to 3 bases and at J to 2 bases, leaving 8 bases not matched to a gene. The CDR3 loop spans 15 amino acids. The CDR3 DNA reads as TGTGCCAGCAGCGCCCATGGGGACAGTGCCTACGAGCAGTACTTC. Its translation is CASSAHGDSAYEQYF.

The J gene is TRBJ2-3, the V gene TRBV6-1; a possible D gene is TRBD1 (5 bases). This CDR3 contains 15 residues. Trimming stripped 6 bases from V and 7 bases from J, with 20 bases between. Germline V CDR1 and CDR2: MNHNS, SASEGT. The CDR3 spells CASSPRWGALYTQYF. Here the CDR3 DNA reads TGTGCCAGCAGCCCCCGGTGGGGCGCATTATATACGCAGTATTTT.

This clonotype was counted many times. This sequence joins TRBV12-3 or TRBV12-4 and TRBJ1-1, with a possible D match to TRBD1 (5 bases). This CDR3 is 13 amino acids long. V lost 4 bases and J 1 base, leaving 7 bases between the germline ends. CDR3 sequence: CASSWRGNTEAFF. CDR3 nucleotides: TGTGCCAGCAGTTGGAGGGGGAACACTGAAGCTTTCTTT.